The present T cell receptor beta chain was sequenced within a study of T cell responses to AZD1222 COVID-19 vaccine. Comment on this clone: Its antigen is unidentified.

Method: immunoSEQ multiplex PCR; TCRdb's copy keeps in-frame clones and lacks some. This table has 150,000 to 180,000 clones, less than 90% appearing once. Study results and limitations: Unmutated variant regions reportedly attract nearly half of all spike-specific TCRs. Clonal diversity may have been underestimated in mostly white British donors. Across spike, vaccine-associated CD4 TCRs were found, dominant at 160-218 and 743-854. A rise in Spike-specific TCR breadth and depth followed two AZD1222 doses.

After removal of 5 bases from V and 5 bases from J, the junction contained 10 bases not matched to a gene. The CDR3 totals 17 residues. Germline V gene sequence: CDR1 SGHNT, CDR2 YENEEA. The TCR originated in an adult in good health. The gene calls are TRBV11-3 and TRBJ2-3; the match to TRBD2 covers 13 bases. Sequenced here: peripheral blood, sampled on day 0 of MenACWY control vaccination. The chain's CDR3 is CASSPPTSGGSGDTQYF. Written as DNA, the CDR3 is TGTGCCAGCAGCCCACCGACTAGCGGGGGGTCCGGAGATACGCAGTATTTT.